A single sample is the source of the 11 T cell receptor beta chains below, sequenced in a study of shared clonotypes between healthy human individuals. Sequenced by immunoSEQ multiplex PCR; TCRdb stores in-frame clones only, minus some. The data show about 2.3 million clones, 92% seen once. The sample comprised naive CD4+ T cells from PBMCs. This sample's subset: CD45RA+ positively selected. These TCRs come from a man aged 18 to 30 in good health. Some clones in this sample may be carry-over from other donors' samples.

This clone was seen a few times. V usage is TRBV11-2 and J usage is TRBJ1-1; 9 bases agree with TRBD1. The V gene end was trimmed by 5 bases and the J gene end by 6 bases; junction bases not matched to a gene: 7. The V gene's germline CDR1 is SGHAT and CDR2 FQNNGV. This CDR3 has 14 amino acids. The CDR3: CASSLQQGAPEAFF. CDR3 coding DNA: TGTGCCAGCAGCCTACAACAGGGGGCCCCTGAAGCTTTCTTT.

This rearrangement joins TRBV6-6 to TRBJ1-5; a possible D gene is TRBD1 (6 bases). Germline assignment: CDR1 MNHNY and CDR2 SVGAGI (reference sequence). The CDR3 covers 16 residues. Trimming took 6 bases from V and 7 from J, leaving 22 bases between them. The CDR3 is CASSRSTTGRGQPQHF. CDR3 bases: TGTGCCAGCAGCCGATCGACGACAGGTCGAGGACAGCCCCAGCATTTT.

The J gene is TRBJ2-1, the V gene TRBV7-3; 14 bases align to TRBD2. CDR1 is SGHTA and CDR2 is FQGTGA in the germline V gene. The J segment lost 6 bases and the V segment lost 4 bases, leaving 8 bases of the junction unmatched. The CDR3 runs to 17 residues. CDR3 sequence reads: CASSSGGLAGGFNEQFF. In DNA form, the CDR3 reads TGTGCCAGCAGCTCGGGCGGACTAGCGGGAGGCTTCAATGAGCAGTTCTTC.

The chain recombines TRBV5-1 with TRBJ1-3; the D gene is possibly TRBD1 (6 bases). Deletions cut 5 bases from V and 3 bases from J, with 9 bases between. The CDR3 is 13 residues long. Germline lookup yields CDR1 SGHRS and CDR2 YFSETQ. The CDR3 nucleotides read TGCGCCAGCAGAGAACAGGGTGGAAACACCATATATTTT. It translates to CASREQGGNTIYF.

The V and J genes are TRBV9 and TRBJ2-2; D unresolved. CDR3 size: 16 residues. Germline CDR1 is SGDLS and CDR2 is YYNGEE. Trimming took off 1 base at V and 2 bases at J, with 12 bases between the two ends. In DNA, the CDR3 is TGTGCCAGCAGCGTATTGTCCGGGTTCAACACCGGGGAGCTGTTTTTT. The encoded protein is CASSVLSGFNTGELFF.

The chain links TRBV5-4 to TRBJ2-5; TRBD2 matches at 11 bases. This CDR3 is 18 amino acids long. The germline CDR1 and CDR2 sequences are SGHNT and YYREEE (reference sequence). The V and J ends lost 4 bases and 3 bases, in that order; junction bases with no gene match: 14. Here the CDR3 reads CASSPGGLAGGGEETQYF. CDR3 DNA sequence: TGTGCCAGCAGCCCCGGCGGGCTAGCGGGAGGAGGTGAAGAGACCCAGTACTTC.

V is TRBV14 and J is TRBJ2-7, with D perhaps TRBD1 (6 bases). CDR1 is SGHDN, CDR2 FVKESK, per germline. The CDR3 runs 13 residues. V was clipped by 4 bases and J by 13 bases, with 20 bases between them. CDR3 nucleotide sequence: TGTGCCAGCAGCCGGGGACACGGGAAAAGGGATTACTTC. This codes for CASSRGHGKRDYF.

The chain has TRBV4-3 and TRBJ2-3, with D maybe TRBD2 (5 bases). Trimming stripped 0 bases from V and 2 bases from J, with 12 bases between. CDR1 and CDR2 from the germline V gene are LGHNA and YSLEER. The CDR3 totals 16 residues. The CDR3 reads CASSQDRGGFTDTQYF. The CDR3 region has the DNA TGCGCCAGCAGCCAAGATAGAGGCGGGTTCACAGATACGCAGTATTTT.

The rearrangement uses TRBV7-9 and TRBJ1-1, with D unresolved. This CDR3 has 13 residues. Germline V gives CDR1 SEHNR, CDR2 FQNEAQ (reference sequence). With 1 base removed from V and 6 bases from J, the gap between germline ends came to 9 bases. DNA for the CDR3: TGTGCCAGCAGCTTAGAGGTCCCAGCTGAAGCTTTCTTT. Residues: CASSLEVPAEAFF.

The J gene is TRBJ1-1, the V gene TRBV4-3, with 7 bases matching TRBD1. The ends lost 0 bases at V and 1 base at J; junction bases unmatched: 5. Germline values: CDR1 LGHNA, CDR2 YSLEER. This CDR3 is built from 16 residues. CDR3 in DNA: TGCGCCAGCAGCCAAGATGGGACAGCGCAGAACACTGAAGCTTTCTTT. It codes for CASSQDGTAQNTEAFF.

This CDR3 reads CATSRVGWAGHNEQFF. The DNA for the CDR3 is TGTGCCACCAGCAGAGTCGGGTGGGCCGGGCACAATGAGCAGTTCTTC. The V and J genes are TRBV15 and TRBJ2-1; D is uncertain. The CDR3 is made up of 16 amino acids. Germline lookup yields CDR1 LNHNV and CDR2 YYDKDF (reference sequence). Deletions cut 1 base from V and 5 bases from J, with 15 bases between. The full variable domain, its missing parts supplied by reference TRBV15 and TRBJ2-1, is DAMVIQNPRYQVTQFGKPVTLSCSQTLNHNVMYWYQQKSSQAPKLLFHYYDKDFNNEADTPDNFQSRRPNTSFCFLDIRSPGLGDTAMYLCATSRVGWAGHNEQFFGPGTRLTVL.